The sequence of this T cell receptor (beta chain) was determined in a study of cytomegalovirus exposure and HLA in healthy donors. Points from the study as a whole: For presence/absence analyses, sequencing depth was assumed to be roughly uniform across donors. Among TCR sequences, most were rare, though some public TCRs appeared in many donors. Reported results showed that the classifier diagnosed cytomegalovirus status with high specificity and sensitivity.

CDR1 SGDLS and CDR2 YYNGEE come from the germline V gene. The CDR3 covers 15 residues. V lost 0 bases, J lost 3 bases, and 10 bases lay in between. Concerning this clone: Its antigen remains unknown.

The PCR made use of 60 Vbeta and 13 Jbeta primers. Clones were sequenced by immunoSEQ multiplex PCR, and TCRdb holds only the in-frame ones, with some missing. The sample includes roughly 170,000 clones, roughly 78% of them seen just once. This clonotype was obtained from a woman aged 45-65 years in good health and CMV-seropositive. The material sequenced was PBMCs. This chain joins TRBV9 and TRBJ1-5; D is uncertain. The chain's CDR3 is CASSVGQAPNQPQHF. DNA of the CDR3: TGTGCCAGCAGCGTAGGTCAGGCCCCCAATCAGCCCCAGCATTTT.